The 23 T cell receptor beta chains reported below all come from one sample, sequenced in a study of T cell changes during pregnancy in multiple sclerosis. Assay used: immunoSEQ multiplex PCR; TCRdb lists only in-frame clones, some missing. The repertoire holds about 47,000 clones, with 90% to 95% as singletons. The source was peripheral blood, collected in the third trimester of pregnancy. The receptors here all came from a female donor with multiple sclerosis, enrolled in a pregnancy study.

V gene TRBV4-1 combines with J gene TRBJ2-7; 9 positions match TRBD2. The junction had 5 bases not matched to a gene; V was cut back by 1 base and J by 4 bases. The germline CDR1 and CDR2 sequences are MGHRA and YSYEKL. The length of the CDR3 is 15 residues. The CDR3 region is CASSQAISGSYEQYF. The CDR3 coding sequence is TGCGCCAGCAGCCAAGCTATTAGCGGGAGTTACGAGCAGTACTTC.

The chain joins TRBV5-1 to TRBJ2-1; D remains ambiguous. This CDR3 is 18 amino acids long. Trimming cost V 5 bases and J 0 bases, with 21 bases left between them. Germline loops: CDR1 SGHRS, CDR2 YFSETQ. The CDR3 spells CASSLIGSPTSSYNEQFF. In DNA form, the CDR3 reads TGCGCCAGCAGTCTGATTGGTAGCCCAACGAGCTCCTACAATGAGCAGTTCTTC.

This clone was counted a single time. This chain joins TRBV4-2 and TRBJ1-2; D ambiguous. Trimming removed 5 bases at V and 4 bases at J, with 5 bases between. The CDR3 extends over 11 amino acids. Germline assignment: CDR1 LGHNA and CDR2 YNFKEQ. CDR3 nucleotides: TGTGCCAGCAGCGCGGGCTATGGCTACACCTTC. Protein: CASSAGYGYTF.

The chain recombines TRBV5-4 with TRBJ2-7; D is possibly TRBD2 (6 bases). The V end lost 0 bases, the J end lost 6 bases, and 10 bases lay between the germline ends. This CDR3 spans 13 amino acids. Germline CDR1 SGHNT, CDR2 YYREEE (reference sequence). CDR3 loop: CASSLAWEAEQYF. The CDR3 DNA sequence: TGTGCCAGCAGCTTGGCCTGGGAGGCCGAGCAGTACTTC.

The chain employs TRBV5-4 and TRBJ2-1; 9 nucleotides line up with TRBD2. This CDR3 has 15 residues. The V gene end was trimmed by 1 base and the J gene end by 8 bases; junction bases not matched to a gene: 7. The V gene's germline CDR1 is SGHNT and CDR2 YYREEE (reference sequence). The DNA for the CDR3 is TGTGCCAGCAGCTTGTCCACTAGCGGGCTTTATGAGCAGTTCTTC. Amino acid sequence: CASSLSTSGLYEQFF.

This chain links TRBV28 with TRBJ2-3, with TRBD1 identical over 10 bases. The V gene's germline CDR1 is MDHEN and CDR2 SYDVKM. Trimming cost V 6 bases and J 6 bases; bases outside gene matches: 12. The CDR3 sequence is 16 residues long. Here the CDR3 reads CASSHRQGARRDTQYF. CDR3 sequence (DNA): TGTGCCAGCAGCCACAGACAGGGGGCGAGGAGGGATACGCAGTATTTT.

V gene TRBV7-9 combines with J gene TRBJ1-3, with 10 nucleotides matching TRBD1. Germline CDR1 is SEHNR and CDR2 is FQNEAQ (reference sequence). The CDR3 is 17 residues long. J was trimmed by 1 base and V by 5 bases; bases with no gene match: 8. CDR3 nucleotide sequence: TGTGCCAGCAGCGTGGACAGGGGGATTTATTCTGGAAACACCATATATTTT. This gives the protein CASSVDRGIYSGNTIYF. The full variable domain, with the rest looked up from reference TRBV7-9 and TRBJ1-3, is DTGVSQNPRHKITKRGQNVTFRCDPISEHNRLYWYRQTLGQGPEFLTYFQNEAQLEKSRLLSDRFSAERPKGSFSTLEIQRTEQGDSAMYLCASSVDRGIYSGNTIYFGEGSWLTVV.

The chain joins TRBV4-2 to TRBJ2-1; 8 positions agree with TRBD1. J lost 3 bases, V lost 1 base, and 8 bases had no gene match. The CDR3 runs to 17 residues. Germline CDR1 reads LGHNA; CDR2 reads YNFKEQ. CDR3 nucleotide sequence: TGTGCCAGCAGCCAAGGCTATAGGACAGGGTTCTACAATGAGCAGTTCTTC. Amino acid sequence: CASSQGYRTGFYNEQFF.

The gene calls are TRBV6-5 and TRBJ1-2; TRBD1 matches at 9 bases. V was clipped by 5 bases and J by 3 bases; unmatched bases: 4. Germline-derived CDR1 and CDR2 are MNHEY and SVGAGI. The CDR3 extends over 14 amino acids. Here the CDR3 DNA reads TGTGCCAGCAGTCGCACAGGGGGCTACTATGGCTACACCTTC. Its translation is CASSRTGGYYGYTF.

The CDR3 region is CASRLPGTEYYEQYF. For the CDR3, the DNA is TGCGCCAGCAGGCTACCCGGGACAGAATACTACGAGCAGTACTTC. The chain links TRBV23-1 to TRBJ2-7; 7 positions match TRBD1. TRBV23-1 is identified as an open reading frame with a role that is uncertain. J gave up 3 bases and V 6 bases, and 11 bases lay outside the gene matches. CDR3 size: 15 residues.

J is TRBJ2-6 and V is TRBV29-1; TRBD1 aligns across 10 bases. The V gene end was trimmed by 7 bases and the J gene end by 0 bases; junction bases not matched to a gene: 6. Germline assignment: CDR1 SQVTM and CDR2 ANQGSEA. The CDR3 extends over 16 amino acids. The CDR3: CSAGGQGSSGANVLTF. CDR3 coding DNA: TGCAGCGCTGGGGGACAGGGGAGCTCTGGGGCCAACGTCCTGACTTTC.

This sequence joins TRBV28 and TRBJ1-3; D is unresolved. The CDR3 length is 16 residues. Germline values: CDR1 MDHEN, CDR2 SYDVKM. V dropped 4 bases and J dropped 0 bases, with 13 bases sitting between them. The DNA for the CDR3 is TGTGCCAGCAGTTCTCGTCTCCGGAGCTCTGGAAACACCATATATTTT. This gives the protein CASSSRLRSSGNTIYF.

The chain employs TRBV4-1 and TRBJ2-5; TRBD2 agrees at 7 bases. The germline V gene has CDR1 MGHRA and CDR2 YSYEKL. The J segment lost 0 bases and the V segment lost 2 bases, leaving 9 bases of the junction unmatched. This CDR3 has 17 amino acids. The CDR3 sequence: CASSQTLAVMYQETQYF. Here the CDR3 DNA reads TGCGCCAGCAGCCAAACCCTAGCGGTCATGTACCAAGAGACCCAGTACTTC.

The rearrangement uses TRBV6-8 and TRBJ2-7; 7 bases agree with TRBD2. This CDR3 has 15 residues. Germline V CDR1 and CDR2: MNHGY, SAAAGT. The junction had 4 bases not matched to a gene; V was cut back by 2 bases and J by 0 bases. The CDR3 sequence is CASSYTSESSYEQYF. The DNA of the CDR3 is TGTGCCAGCAGTTACACTAGCGAGAGCTCCTACGAGCAGTACTTC.

The chain employs TRBV13 and TRBJ1-2, with 7 positions matching TRBD1. The CDR3 loop spans 13 amino acids. Trimming removed 5 bases from V and 2 bases from J; junction bases left unmatched: 2. Germline V gene data show CDR1 as PRHDT and CDR2 as FYEKMQ (reference sequence). In DNA, the CDR3 is TGTGCCAGCAGCCCAGGGGGGAACTATGGCTACACCTTC. Translation: CASSPGGNYGYTF. Based on the CDR3 plus reference TRBV13 and TRBJ1-2, the full variable domain is AAGVIQSPRHLIKEKRETATLKCYPIPRHDTVYWYQQGPGQDPQFLISFYEKMQSDKGSIPDRFSAQQFSDYHSELNMSSLELGDSALYFCASSPGGNYGYTFGSGTRLTVV.

The chain uses TRBV5-4 and TRBJ1-4; TRBD1 matches at 10 bases. The CDR3 covers 18 residues. V was pared by 4 bases and J by 5 bases, with 14 bases of the junction left unmatched. Germline loops: CDR1 SGHNT, CDR2 YYREEE (reference sequence). This chain's CDR3 is CASSPSPPGQGINEKLFF. The CDR3 region has the DNA TGTGCCAGCAGCCCTTCACCCCCGGGACAGGGGATCAATGAAAAACTGTTTTTT.

This clone has a handful of counts. The chain combines TRBV28 with TRBJ1-1; D gene uncertain. Trimming took off 2 bases at V and 5 bases at J, with 12 bases between the two ends. There are 14 residues in the CDR3. Looked up from germline, CDR1 is MDHEN and CDR2 is SYDVKM. This CDR3 reads CASSLERERTEAFF. In DNA form, the CDR3 reads TGTGCCAGCAGTTTAGAGAGGGAGAGGACTGAAGCTTTCTTT.

The J gene is TRBJ1-5, the V gene TRBV7-2; D is possibly TRBD1 (6 bases). This CDR3 region has 15 residues. V was trimmed by 2 bases and J by 5 bases, leaving 13 bases between them. Germline loops: CDR1 SGHTA, CDR2 FQGNSA. The CDR3 sequence: CASSLLEDRDQPQHF. Written as DNA, the CDR3 is TGTGCCAGCAGCTTATTGGAGGACAGAGATCAGCCCCAGCATTTT. Full variable domain (remainder filled in from reference TRBV7-2 and TRBJ1-5): GAGVSQSPSNKVTEKGKDVELRCDPISGHTALYWYRQSLGQGLEFLIYFQGNSAPDKSGLPSDRFSAERTGGSVSTLTIQRTQQEDSAVYLCASSLLEDRDQPQHFGDGTRLSIL.

The rearrangement links TRBV7-2 to TRBJ2-2; 10 bases agree with TRBD2. This CDR3 comprises 16 residues. V was pared by 5 bases and J by 5 bases, with 8 bases of the junction left unmatched. Looked up from germline, CDR1 is SGHTA and CDR2 is FQGNSA. CDR3 bases: TGTGCCAGCAGCCGGGGGGGACTAGCGCTAACCGGGGAGCTGTTTTTT. This encodes CASSRGGLALTGELFF.

The sample holds one count of this clone. The J gene is TRBJ2-3, the V gene TRBV18; TRBD1 might be the D (5 bases). This CDR3 spans 15 amino acids. Germline V gives CDR1 KGHSH, CDR2 LQKENI. Between the trimmed V and J ends, which lost 6 bases and 1 base, there was a span of 14 bases. The CDR3 nucleotides are TGTGCCAGCTCGGAAATTACAGGTGGCACAGATACGCAGTATTTT. It codes for CASSEITGGTDTQYF.

This sequence joins TRBV9 and TRBJ1-1; D unresolved. The CDR3 covers 13 residues. V lost 3 bases to trimming and J lost 5 bases, with 11 bases between them. The germline CDR1 and CDR2 sequences are SGDLS and YYNGEE. The CDR3: CASSATTKTEAFF. CDR3 coding DNA: TGTGCCAGCAGCGCTACAACTAAGACTGAAGCTTTCTTT.

This clone was observed a single time. The chain couples TRBV4-2 to TRBJ2-7, with a tentative D call TRBD1 (6 bases). This CDR3 comprises 16 residues. The germline V gene has CDR1 LGHNA and CDR2 YNFKEQ. V lost 4 bases and J lost 2, with 18 bases in between. The CDR3: CASSPGQAGPTYEQYF. In nucleotides, the CDR3 is TGTGCCAGCAGCCCGGGACAAGCAGGGCCTACCTACGAGCAGTACTTC.

The CDR3 DNA follows: TGTGCCAGCAGCAACGCAGGGGCAACTAATGAAAAACTGTTTTTT. Translated, it gives CASSNAGATNEKLFF. The chain uses TRBV2 and TRBJ1-4; possible D gene TRBD1, 6 bases. V was trimmed by 6 bases and J by 0 bases, leaving 11 bases between them. This CDR3 spans 15 amino acids. Looked up from germline, CDR1 is SNHLY and CDR2 is FYNNEI. Filled out from reference TRBV2 and TRBJ1-4, the complete variable domain reads EPEVTQTPSHQVTQMGQEVILRCVPISNHLYFYWYRQILGQKVEFLVSFYNNEISEKSEIFDDQFSVERPDGSNFTLKIRSTKLEDSAMYFCASSNAGATNEKLFFGSGTQLSVL.